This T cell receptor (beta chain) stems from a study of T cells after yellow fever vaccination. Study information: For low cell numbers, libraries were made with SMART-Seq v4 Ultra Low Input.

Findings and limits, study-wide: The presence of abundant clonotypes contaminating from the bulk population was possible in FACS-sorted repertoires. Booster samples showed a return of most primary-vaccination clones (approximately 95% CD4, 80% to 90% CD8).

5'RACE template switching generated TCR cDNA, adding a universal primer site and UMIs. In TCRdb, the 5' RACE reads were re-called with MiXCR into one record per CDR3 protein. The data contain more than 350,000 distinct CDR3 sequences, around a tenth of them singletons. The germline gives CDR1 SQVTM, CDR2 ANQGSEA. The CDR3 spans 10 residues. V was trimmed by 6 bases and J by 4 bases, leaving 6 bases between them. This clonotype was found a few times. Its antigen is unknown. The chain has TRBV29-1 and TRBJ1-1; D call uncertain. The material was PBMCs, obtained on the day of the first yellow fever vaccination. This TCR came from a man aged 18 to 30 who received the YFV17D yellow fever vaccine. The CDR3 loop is CSVHTTEAFF. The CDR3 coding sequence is TGCAGCGTCCATACCACTGAAGCTTTCTTT.